This T cell receptor (beta chain) was found in a study of a mutant IDH1 vaccine in newly diagnosed glioma. Across the study: Eight vaccinations went to patients in weeks 1, 3, 5, 7, 11, 15, 19, 23. Every participant had undergone radiotherapy, temozolomide, or both before, and most underwent both. Study results and limitations: Changes in top peripheral clonotypes did not appear linked to pseudoprogression.

Data came from immunoSEQ multiplex PCR; TCRdb stores just in-frame clones and leaves some out. The sample includes approximately 70,000 clones, 84% seen only once; the top ten take approximately 12%. About this clone itself: Its antigen is undetermined.

Time point: week 23, last vaccination. Each dose of the vaccine consisted of 300 ug of mutant IDH1 20-mer peptide, with topical imiquimod. Sequencing used PBMCs, obtained from a glioma patient whose treatment included an IDH1 peptide vaccine. This TCR was sampled from a man aged 18 to 29 with glioma.

The chain's CDR3 is CASSQAGTEYNEQFF. DNA of the CDR3: TGCGCCAGCAGCCAAGCCGGGACGGAGTACAATGAGCAGTTCTTC. V usage is TRBV4-3 and J usage is TRBJ2-1; D may match TRBD1 or TRBD2 (5 bases each). From germline, CDR1 is LGHNA and CDR2 YSLEER. The CDR3 is 15 residues long. Between the trimmed V and J ends, which lost 1 base and 4 bases, there was a span of 11 bases.